This T cell receptor (beta chain) appears in the sequencing data of a study of T cells in localized non-small cell lung cancer. The CDR3 is made up of 14 amino acids. Method: immunoSEQ multiplex PCR; TCRdb's copy keeps in-frame clones and lacks some. The sample shows tens of thousands of clones, approximately 88% of them seen only once. The chain is built from TRBV21-1 and TRBJ2-2; the table names TRBD2, a call not compared with the DNA. TRBV21-1 is a recognized pseudogene. The source was peripheral blood, collected before any cancer treatment. The TCR originated in a man aged 40 to 75 with stage I squamous cell lung carcinoma. CDR3 region: CASSFSENPGELFF. CDR3 DNA sequence: TGTGCCAGCAGTTTCAGCGAAAATCCCGGGGAGCTGTTTTTT.